This T cell receptor beta chain is from a study of beta chain features in type 1 diabetes. Study-level findings and limits: Reads derived from cDNA could over-represent cells showing high TCR expression. A potential influence of HLA type upon TCRB rearrangement remained unresolved herein. VDJ junctions from type 1 diabetes patients carried fewer insertions and larger deletions.

This clone was detected only a few times. Its matching antigen is unknown. V was trimmed by 1 base and J by 8 bases, leaving 16 bases between them. This CDR3 has 15 amino acids. Germline V gene lookup returns CDR1 SGHNT and CDR2 YYREEE (reference sequence). Sequenced material consisted of expressed TCRB transcripts (all of the isolated RNA was reverse transcribed). Sequenced by immunoSEQ multiplex PCR; TCRdb stores in-frame clones only, minus some. The sample contains 680,000 or so clones, roughly a sixth of which appear only once. Sequences were obtained from naive CD4+ T cells from blood. The sequence derives from a man younger than 35 in good health. The chain uses TRBV5-4 and TRBJ2-1, with D perhaps TRBD2 (6 bases). DNA of the CDR3: TGTGCCAGCAGCTTGACCGGGAGTGTGAACTATGAGCAGTTCTTC. As protein: CASSLTGSVNYEQFF.